The clone carrying this TCR beta chain has a single count. Its antigen is not identified. This specimen belongs to a study of CD8+CD57+ T cells in acquired aplastic anemia. Across the study: Recorded DNA amounts for sorted CD4+ and CD8+ cells had an average of approximately 3 ug. Study-level points and caveats: Sharing between patients and controls was observed for 25 to 30 CD8+ CDR3 sequences. CD8+ Simpson's diversity showed no significant patient-control difference.

Trimming removed 5 bases at V and 7 bases at J, with 18 bases between. Germline V gene sequence: CDR1 SGDLS, CDR2 YYNGEE. The CDR3 contains 14 residues. CDR3 and TCR beta VDJ profiling relied on genomic DNA as the template. One entry per CDR3 protein results from TCRdb running MiXCR on the reads. Altogether around 140,000 distinct CDR3 sequences are present, 41% being singletons, with the ten largest covering 8% to 8.5%. The chain is built from TRBV9 and TRBJ1-2; D gene unclear. Material for sequencing was sorted CD4+, CD8+, or CD8+CD57+ T cells (not recorded which) from PBMCs. This sequence originates from a human donor in good health, serving as a control. This chain's CDR3 is CASSVGDSSGGYTF. DNA of the CDR3: TGTGCCAGCAGTGTCGGCGATTCATCGGGTGGCTACACCTTC.